Listed here is a single TCR beta chain. These data belong to a study of regulatory T cells in long-lasting Graves disease. For TCR beta, libraries came from iRepertoire HTBI primers and Arm-PCR of CDR3 regions. In TCRdb, the multiplex PCR reads were re-called with MiXCR into one record per CDR3 protein. This table holds about 620,000 distinct CDR3 sequences, approximately 15% found once. With V trimmed by 5 bases and J by 5 bases, 8 bases remained unmatched. Germline CDR1 is SGDLS and CDR2 is YYNGEE. This CDR3 region has 14 residues. The time point here: newly diagnosed GD, antithyroid drugs for less than 3 months. PBMC-extracted RNA yielded the TCR library. This sample also appeared in a second study, on T cells in Graves' hyperthyroidism and ophthalmopathy.

Material: peripheral blood mononuclear cells (PBMCs), obtained at new diagnosis, from a patient treated with antithyroid drugs. The TCR originated in a woman in her 30s with Graves disease. The chain is built from TRBV9 and TRBJ2-7; 9 nucleotides align to TRBD1. Here the CDR3 DNA reads TGTGCCAGCAGTCCCGGGACAGGGTTCGACGAGCAGTACTTC. Amino acids: CASSPGTGFDEQYF.